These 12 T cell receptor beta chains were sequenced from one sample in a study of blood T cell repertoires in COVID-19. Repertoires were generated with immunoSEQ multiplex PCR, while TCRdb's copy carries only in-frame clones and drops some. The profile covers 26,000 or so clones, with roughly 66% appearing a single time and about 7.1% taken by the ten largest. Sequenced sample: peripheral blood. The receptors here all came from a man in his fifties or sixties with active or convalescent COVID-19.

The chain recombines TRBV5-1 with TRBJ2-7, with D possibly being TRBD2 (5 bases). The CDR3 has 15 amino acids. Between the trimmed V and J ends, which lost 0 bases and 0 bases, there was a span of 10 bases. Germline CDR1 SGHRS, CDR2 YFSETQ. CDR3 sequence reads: CASSLAVGSSYEQYF. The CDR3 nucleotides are TGCGCCAGCAGCTTGGCCGTGGGGAGCTCCTACGAGCAGTACTTC.

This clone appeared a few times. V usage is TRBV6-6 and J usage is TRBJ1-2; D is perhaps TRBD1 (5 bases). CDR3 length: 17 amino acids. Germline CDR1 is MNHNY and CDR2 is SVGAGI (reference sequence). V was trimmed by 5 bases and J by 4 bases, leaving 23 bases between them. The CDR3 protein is CASSPSGGSPRSYGYTF. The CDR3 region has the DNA TGTGCCAGCAGTCCTTCCGGGGGGTCACCCAGAAGCTATGGCTACACCTTC.

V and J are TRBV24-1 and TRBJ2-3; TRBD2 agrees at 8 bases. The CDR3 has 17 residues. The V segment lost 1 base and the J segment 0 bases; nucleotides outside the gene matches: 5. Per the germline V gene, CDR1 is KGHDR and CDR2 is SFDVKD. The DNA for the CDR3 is TGTGCCACCAGTGATTTCCTTAGCGGGGCTAGCACAGATACGCAGTATTTT. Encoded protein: CATSDFLSGASTDTQYF.

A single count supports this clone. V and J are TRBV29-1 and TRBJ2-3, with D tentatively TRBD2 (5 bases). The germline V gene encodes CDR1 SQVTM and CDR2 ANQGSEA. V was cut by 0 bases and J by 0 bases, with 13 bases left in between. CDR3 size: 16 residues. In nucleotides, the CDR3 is TGCAGCGTTGAAGATCGCTTGAGAGGGAGCACAGATACGCAGTATTTT. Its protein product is CSVEDRLRGSTDTQYF.

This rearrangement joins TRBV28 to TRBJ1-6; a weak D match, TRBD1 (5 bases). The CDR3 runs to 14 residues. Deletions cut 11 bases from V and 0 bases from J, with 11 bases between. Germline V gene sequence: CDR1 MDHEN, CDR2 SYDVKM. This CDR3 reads CAGGLSSYNSPLHF. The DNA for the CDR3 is TGTGCCGGGGGGTTAAGCTCCTATAATTCACCCCTCCACTTT.

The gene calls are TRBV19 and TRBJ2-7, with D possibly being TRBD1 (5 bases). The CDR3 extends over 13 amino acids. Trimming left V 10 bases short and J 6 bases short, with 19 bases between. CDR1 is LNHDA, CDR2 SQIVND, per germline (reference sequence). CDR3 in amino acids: CATTIPGSPEQYF. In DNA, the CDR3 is TGTGCCACCACGATCCCAGGGTCCCCCGAGCAGTACTTC.

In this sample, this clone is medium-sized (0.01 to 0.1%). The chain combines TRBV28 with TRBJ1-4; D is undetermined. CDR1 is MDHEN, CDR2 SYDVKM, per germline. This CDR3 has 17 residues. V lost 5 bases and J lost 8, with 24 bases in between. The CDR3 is CASSLPGRVSRKEKLFF. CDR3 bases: TGTGCCAGCAGTCTTCCGGGAAGGGTCTCCCGGAAGGAAAAACTGTTTTTT.

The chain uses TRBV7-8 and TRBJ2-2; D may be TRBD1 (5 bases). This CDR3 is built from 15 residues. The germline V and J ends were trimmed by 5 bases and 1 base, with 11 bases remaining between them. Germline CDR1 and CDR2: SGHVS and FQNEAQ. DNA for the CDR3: TGTGCCAGCAGCGCCCTAAGGGGGAACACCGGGGAGCTGTTTTTT. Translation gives CASSALRGNTGELFF.

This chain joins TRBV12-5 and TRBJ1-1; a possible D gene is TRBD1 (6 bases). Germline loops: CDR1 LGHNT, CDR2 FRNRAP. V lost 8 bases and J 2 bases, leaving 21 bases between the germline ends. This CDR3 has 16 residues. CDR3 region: CASFFTGLLSNTEAFF. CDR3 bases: TGTGCTAGTTTTTTCACAGGGCTCTTGAGTAACACTGAAGCTTTCTTT.

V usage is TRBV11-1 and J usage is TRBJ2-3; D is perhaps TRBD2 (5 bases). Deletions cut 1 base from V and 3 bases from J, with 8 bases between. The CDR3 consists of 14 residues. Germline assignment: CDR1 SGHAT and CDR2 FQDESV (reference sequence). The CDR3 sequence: CASSLVRGTDTQYF. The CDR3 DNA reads TGTGCCAGCAGCTTAGTCCGGGGAACAGATACGCAGTATTTT.

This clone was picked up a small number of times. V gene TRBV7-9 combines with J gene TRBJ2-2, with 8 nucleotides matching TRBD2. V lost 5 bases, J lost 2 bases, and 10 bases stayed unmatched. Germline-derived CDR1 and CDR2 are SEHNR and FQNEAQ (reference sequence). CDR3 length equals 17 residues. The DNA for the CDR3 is TGTGCCAGCAGCCGACTCCCACTAGCGGCTAACACCGGGGAGCTGTTTTTT. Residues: CASSRLPLAANTGELFF.

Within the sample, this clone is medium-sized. Written as DNA, the CDR3 is TGTGCCAGCCTGGGCTGGGCGAGCTCCTACAATGAGCAGTTCTTC. This gives the protein CASLGWASSYNEQFF. This chain joins TRBV6-5 and TRBJ2-1; no reliable D call. The CDR3 is made up of 15 amino acids. The germline gives CDR1 MNHEY, CDR2 SVGAGI. Trimming left V 8 bases short and J 0 bases short, with 14 bases between.